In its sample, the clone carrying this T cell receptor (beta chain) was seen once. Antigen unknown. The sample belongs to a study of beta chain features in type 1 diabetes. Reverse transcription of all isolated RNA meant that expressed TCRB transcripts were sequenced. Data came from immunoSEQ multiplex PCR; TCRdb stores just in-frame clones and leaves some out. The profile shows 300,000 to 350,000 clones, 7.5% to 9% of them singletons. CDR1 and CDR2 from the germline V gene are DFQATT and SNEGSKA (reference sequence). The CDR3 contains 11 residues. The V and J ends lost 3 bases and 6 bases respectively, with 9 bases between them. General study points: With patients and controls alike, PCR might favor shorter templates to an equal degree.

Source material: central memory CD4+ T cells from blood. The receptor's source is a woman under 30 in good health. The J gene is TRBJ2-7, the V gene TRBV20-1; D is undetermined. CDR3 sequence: CSASRPSEQYF. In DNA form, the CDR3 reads TGCAGTGCTAGTAGACCCTCCGAGCAGTACTTC.